This entry lists 28 T cell receptor beta chains sequenced from one sample in a study of blood T cell repertoires in COVID-19. The data were produced by immunoSEQ multiplex PCR, yet TCRdb's version contains in-frame clones alone and is incomplete. The sample has over 120,000 clones; around 87% are singletons. The sample taken for sequencing was PBMCs or T cells enriched from blood (not recorded which). The receptors were sampled from a man aged 55 to 70 who had recovered from COVID-19.

The chain recombines TRBV19 with TRBJ1-1; a weak D match, TRBD1 (5 bases). Germline lookup yields CDR1 LNHDA and CDR2 SQIVND (reference sequence). CDR3 length equals 13 residues. V lost 5 bases, J lost 3 bases, and 10 bases lay in between. CDR3 residues: CASSLDTDTEAFF. CDR3 DNA sequence: TGTGCCAGTAGTTTGGACACCGACACTGAAGCTTTCTTT.

The rearrangement joins TRBV4-1 to TRBJ1-2, with 10 bases aligning to TRBD1. The CDR3 contains 16 residues. Germline CDR1 MGHRA, CDR2 YSYEKL. After removal of 2 bases from V and 4 bases from J, the junction contained 7 bases not matched to a gene. The CDR3 protein is CASSQNPTGGIYGYTF. In nucleotides, the CDR3 is TGCGCCAGCAGCCAAAACCCGACAGGGGGCATCTATGGCTACACCTTC.

The table lists this clone with a count of one. Other nucleotide sequences in the sample specify the same CDR3. V and J are TRBV2 and TRBJ1-4, with 7 bases aligning to TRBD1. Germline assignment: CDR1 SNHLY and CDR2 FYNNEI. There are 14 residues in the CDR3. J was trimmed by 7 bases and V by 1 base; bases with no gene match: 3. CDR3 nucleotides: TGTGCCAGCAGTGAAGGACAGGGAGGTGAAAAACTGTTTTTT. As protein: CASSEGQGGEKLFF.

The genes are TRBV28 and TRBJ1-5; D is unresolved. Trimming took 5 bases from V and 1 from J, leaving 9 bases between them. This CDR3 is built from 14 residues. The V gene's germline CDR1 is MDHEN and CDR2 SYDVKM. CDR3 bases: TGTGCCAGCAGTGGGTTGACAAGCAATCAGCCCCAGCATTTT. It yields the protein CASSGLTSNQPQHF. Using reference TRBV28 and TRBJ1-5 for the parts outside the CDR3, the full variable domain is DVKVTQSSRYLVKRTGEKVFLECVQDMDHENMFWYRQDPGLGLRLIYFSYDVKMKEKGDIPEGYSVSREKKERFSLILESASTNQTSMYLCASSGLTSNQPQHFGDGTRLSIL.

CDR3 bases: TGTGCCAGCCGTCGTAGCGGGGAGAACACTGAAGCTTTCTTT. As protein: CASRRSGENTEAFF. The rearrangement links TRBV18 to TRBJ1-1; D uncertain. Between the trimmed V and J ends, which lost 8 bases and 1 base, there was a span of 14 bases. CDR1 is KGHSH and CDR2 is LQKENI in the germline V gene. This CDR3 spans 14 amino acids.

The chain recombines TRBV24-1 with TRBJ2-5; TRBD1 matches 7 bases. Trimming cost V 5 bases and J 3 bases; bases outside gene matches: 11. CDR1 and CDR2 from the germline V gene are KGHDR and SFDVKD. This CDR3 comprises 16 residues. CDR3: CATSALDRYKEETQYF. In nucleotides, the CDR3 is TGTGCCACCAGTGCGTTGGACAGGTACAAGGAAGAGACCCAGTACTTC.

DNA of the CDR3: TGTGCCAGCAGTTTACGCCGAGGGACATTCAACACCGGGGAGCTGTTTTTT. Protein sequence: CASSLRRGTFNTGELFF. This sequence joins TRBV28 and TRBJ2-2; D may be TRBD1 (6 bases). The CDR3 contains 17 residues. The V end was cut by 2 bases, the J end by 2 bases, with 15 bases between. Germline V gives CDR1 MDHEN, CDR2 SYDVKM.

The chain links TRBV10-2 to TRBJ1-5; a weak D match, TRBD1 (5 bases). The CDR3 extends over 13 amino acids. Germline CDR1 WSHSY, CDR2 SAAADI. Trimming took off 4 bases at V and 7 bases at J, with 11 bases between the two ends. This CDR3 reads CASSAQGGQPQHF. DNA of the CDR3: TGCGCCAGCAGTGCTCAGGGTGGCCAGCCCCAGCATTTT.

V and J are TRBV3-1 (or the pseudogene TRBV3-2) and TRBJ1-2, with unresolved D. The CDR3 has 13 residues. The V end was cut by 1 base, the J end by 2 bases, with 5 bases between. In germline, CDR1 is LGHDT, CDR2 YNNKEL (reference sequence). CDR3 in amino acids: CASSQGENYGYTF. CDR3 bases: TGTGCCAGCAGCCAAGGGGAGAACTATGGCTACACCTTC.

This chain joins TRBV2 and TRBJ1-3, with a weak D call TRBD1 (5 bases). Germline V gives CDR1 SNHLY, CDR2 FYNNEI. The CDR3 sequence is 13 residues long. The germline V and J ends were trimmed by 7 bases and 0 bases, with 7 bases remaining between them. Here the CDR3 reads CASTGDSGNTIYF. For the CDR3, the DNA is TGTGCCAGCACGGGGGACTCTGGAAACACCATATATTTT.

By frequency in the sample, this clone is medium-sized. The chain joins TRBV20-1 to TRBJ2-2; 9 positions agree with TRBD2. This CDR3 is built from 18 residues. The V and J ends lost 4 bases and 5 bases, in that order; junction bases with no gene match: 17. Germline CDR1 DFQATT, CDR2 SNEGSKA (reference sequence). This chain's CDR3 is CSANEQYSGSRFTGELFF. As DNA, the CDR3 is TGCAGTGCTAATGAACAGTATAGCGGGAGTCGTTTTACCGGGGAGCTGTTTTTT.

To note about this clone: Because the CDR3's place on the DNA is in doubt, the DNA is left out and the CDR3 is given as listed by TCRdb. This chain uses TRBV7-9 with TRBJ1-2. CDR1 and CDR2 (germline): SEHNR, FQNEAQ (reference sequence). The CDR3 numbers 11 amino acids, ends counted. The CDR3 reads CASSSSYGYTF.

The chain combines TRBV7-9 with TRBJ1-4, with D possibly being TRBD1 (6 bases). The germline V gene has CDR1 SEHNR and CDR2 FQNEAQ (reference sequence). V dropped 4 bases and J dropped 6 bases, with 12 bases sitting between them. The CDR3 is 14 amino acids. CDR3 residues: CASSYSAGDEKLFF. CDR3 DNA sequence: TGTGCCAGCAGCTATTCCGCAGGGGATGAAAAACTGTTTTTT.

V is TRBV6-5 and J is TRBJ2-1; D possibly corresponds to TRBD2 (5 bases). CDR3 length: 12 amino acids. V lost 8 bases and J 7 bases, leaving 12 bases between the germline ends. Germline V gene data show CDR1 as MNHEY and CDR2 as SVGAGI. CDR3 in DNA: TGTGCCAGCGGCAACAGAGGGAATGAGCAGTTCTTC. This gives the protein CASGNRGNEQFF.

The chain is built from TRBV18 and TRBJ2-7, with 8 nucleotides matching TRBD2. Looked up from germline, CDR1 is KGHSH and CDR2 is LQKENI. The length of the CDR3 is 14 residues. V lost 7 bases, J lost 0 bases, and 5 bases stayed unmatched. The CDR3 bases are TGTGCCAGCTTCGCCAGCGGGAGCTCCTACGAGCAGTACTTC. Encoded protein: CASFASGSSYEQYF. Combining the CDR3 with reference TRBV18 and TRBJ2-7 gives the whole variable domain NAGVMQNPRHLVRRRGQEARLRCSPMKGHSHVYWYRQLPEEGLKFMVYLQKENIIDESGMPKERFSAEFPKEGPSILRIQQVVRGDSAAYFCASFASGSSYEQYFGPGTRLTVT.

The chain couples TRBV10-1 to TRBJ2-1, with 11 bases identical to TRBD2. V was pared by 5 bases and J by 3 bases, with 9 bases of the junction left unmatched. Germline V lookup: CDR1 WNHNN, CDR2 SYGVQD (reference sequence). The CDR3 sequence is 17 residues long. CDR3 in amino acids: CASSTSGTSGRYNEQFF. The CDR3 DNA reads TGCGCCAGCAGTACCTCCGGGACTAGCGGTCGCTACAATGAGCAGTTCTTC.

The V call is TRBV2, the J call TRBJ2-5; 8 nucleotides align to TRBD1. The CDR3 has 15 amino acids. Germline V gives CDR1 SNHLY, CDR2 FYNNEI. Trimming cost V 6 bases and J 4 bases; bases outside gene matches: 10. CDR3 bases: TGTGCCAGCAGCCTTAACAGGGGGACACGAGAGACCCAGTACTTC. Its protein is CASSLNRGTRETQYF.

The CDR3 DNA follows: TGTGCCAGCAGCCAAGGCAGTACTGGAAACACCATATATTTT. This gives the protein CASSQGSTGNTIYF. The chain couples TRBV3-1 (or the pseudogene TRBV3-2) to TRBJ1-3; D unresolved. CDR3 length: 14 amino acids. Trimming stripped 1 base from V and 2 bases from J, with 6 bases between. Germline CDR1 reads LGHDT; CDR2 reads YNNKEL (reference sequence).

The chain recombines TRBV18 with TRBJ1-5, with D perhaps matching TRBD1 (6 bases). The CDR3 length is 13 residues. V was pared by 6 bases and J by 3 bases, with 9 bases between. From germline, CDR1 is KGHSH and CDR2 LQKENI. This CDR3 reads CASSGQNNQPQHF. CDR3 bases: TGTGCCAGCTCCGGACAGAACAATCAGCCCCAGCATTTT.

The CDR3: CASSLQWHTQYF. The CDR3 region has the DNA TGTGCTAGTTCCTTGCAATGGCATACGCAGTATTTT. The V and J genes are TRBV12-5 and TRBJ2-3; no firm D call. The CDR3 runs to 12 residues. Germline-derived CDR1 and CDR2 are LGHNT and FRNRAP. Trimming pared 8 bases from V and 7 bases from J, leaving 13 bases between.

The gene calls are TRBV10-3 and TRBJ1-2, with TRBD1 identical over 7 bases. The CDR3 sequence is 15 residues long. Germline V CDR1 and CDR2: ENHRY, SYGVKD. V shed 0 bases and J 3 bases; nucleotides not matched to a gene: 4. The CDR3 DNA reads as TGTGCCATCAGTGAGTCAGGGGGCACGGACTATGGCTACACCTTC. It specifies CAISESGGTDYGYTF.

V is TRBV27 and J is TRBJ1-1; possibly TRBD1 for D (5 bases). CDR3 length: 11 amino acids. The V gene's germline CDR1 is MNHEY and CDR2 SMNVEV (reference sequence). The V and J ends lost 8 bases and 7 bases respectively, with 11 bases between them. CDR3 bases: TGTGCCAGCGGCCGGGACTTTGAAGCTTTCTTT. Amino acid sequence: CASGRDFEAFF.

This chain uses TRBV5-3 with TRBJ1-5; D remains unclear. TRBV5-3 is designated an ORF whose function remains uncertain. Trimming took off 0 bases at V and 7 bases at J, with 5 bases between the two ends. The CDR3 totals 12 residues. CDR3 DNA sequence: TGTGCCAGAAGCTTGGTCCTCCAGCCCCAGCATTTT. This translates into CARSLVLQPQHF.

V gene TRBV10-3 combines with J gene TRBJ1-3; 7 nucleotides line up with TRBD1. CDR3 length: 16 residues. Germline lookup yields CDR1 ENHRY and CDR2 SYGVKD. V dropped 4 bases and J dropped 0; count of bases not matched to a gene: 6. The CDR3: CAISAGDRGSGNTIYF. CDR3 sequence (DNA): TGTGCCATCAGTGCTGGGGACAGAGGCTCTGGAAACACCATATATTTT.

This clone appeared a few times. The chain is built from TRBV19 and TRBJ1-5, with TRBD1 identical over 8 bases. Germline V CDR1 and CDR2: LNHDA, SQIVND (reference sequence). The CDR3 totals 15 residues. J was trimmed by 4 bases and V by 5 bases; bases with no gene match: 7. In DNA, the CDR3 is TGTGCCAGTAGTCGGGGGACAGGAGAGAATCAGCCCCAGCATTTT. Protein: CASSRGTGENQPQHF.

This clone was seen just once. The CDR3: CASSEGQVYTEAFF. CDR3 nucleotide sequence: TGTGCCAGCAGCGAGGGACAGGTTTACACTGAAGCTTTCTTT. This chain uses TRBV9 with TRBJ1-1; 8 bases are shared with TRBD1. The trim removed 3 bases at V and 3 bases at J, leaving 4 bases unmatched. The CDR3 runs 14 residues. The germline V gene encodes CDR1 SGDLS and CDR2 YYNGEE.

The J gene is TRBJ2-5, the V gene TRBV10-3; D unclear. CDR3 length equals 17 residues. Trimming left V 5 bases short and J 2 bases short, with 21 bases between. In germline, CDR1 is ENHRY, CDR2 SYGVKD. The CDR3 sequence is CAISRREASNLQETQYF. CDR3 bases: TGTGCCATCAGTAGAAGAGAGGCTTCAAACCTACAAGAGACCCAGTACTTC.

This clone has only a few counts. This chain joins TRBV28 and TRBJ2-1; maybe TRBD2 (5 bases). V was cut by 3 bases and J by 4 bases, with 7 bases left in between. The germline V gene encodes CDR1 MDHEN and CDR2 SYDVKM. CDR3 length: 13 amino acids. As DNA, the CDR3 is TGTGCCAGCAGTTTGGAGGTGTACAATGAGCAGTTCTTC. This gives the protein CASSLEVYNEQFF.